The 32 T cell receptor beta chains given below trace back to one sample, sequenced in a study of neurological immune-mediated disorders. TCRdb re-called the 5' RACE reads through MiXCR, storing one row per CDR3 protein. The sample lists tens of thousands of distinct CDR3 sequences, around 4% seen once, with 20% to 25% in the top ten. The sample was CD4+ T cells from blood. These receptors all stem from a woman between 40 and 55 years old in good health.

This clonotype was recorded at least ten times. This chain uses TRBV12-3 or TRBV12-4 with TRBJ1-2; TRBD1 aligns across 8 bases. The CDR3 consists of 14 residues. Trimming took 6 bases from V and 4 from J; bases not matched to a gene: 7. CDR3 coding DNA: TGTGCCAGCAGCACCGGGACAGGCTCCTATGGCTACACCTTC. Translating it yields CASSTGTGSYGYTF.

Ten or more counts support this clonotype. This CDR3 is CASSPQEPNEKLFF. The CDR3 DNA sequence: TGCGCCAGCAGCCCACAGGAACCAAATGAAAAACTGTTTTTT. The V call is TRBV5-1, the J call TRBJ1-4; weak D call: TRBD1 (5 bases). V dropped 4 bases and J dropped 5 bases, with 12 bases sitting between them. The germline V gene encodes CDR1 SGHRS and CDR2 YFSETQ. The CDR3 sequence is 14 residues long.

This clonotype has ten or more counts. The rearrangement joins TRBV4-1 to TRBJ1-1, with TRBD1 identical over 11 bases. Trimming removed 3 bases from V and 11 bases from J; junction bases left unmatched: 14. CDR3 length equals 16 residues. Per the germline V gene, CDR1 is MGHRA and CDR2 is YSYEKL. The DNA of the CDR3 is TGCGCCAGCAGCCATTTATCCGGGACAGGGGGAAGTCAGGCTTTCTTT. Translation: CASSHLSGTGGSQAFF.

This clonotype came up many times. J is TRBJ2-7 and V is TRBV20-1; unclear D gene. This CDR3 has 11 amino acids. Looked up from germline, CDR1 is DFQATT and CDR2 is SNEGSKA (reference sequence). The V and J ends lost 5 bases and 2 bases respectively, with 7 bases between them. The CDR3 bases are TGCAGTGCTCGGACCCCCTACGAGCAGTACTTC. It specifies CSARTPYEQYF.

This clonotype was seen at least ten times. V gene TRBV20-1 combines with J gene TRBJ1-5; D uncertain. V lost 3 bases, J lost 6 bases, and 24 bases lay in between. The CDR3 is 17 residues long. Germline CDR1 and CDR2: DFQATT and SNEGSKA (reference sequence). The CDR3 region is CSARNLAEGPWGQPQHF. CDR3 nucleotides: TGCAGTGCTAGGAACTTGGCGGAGGGCCCGTGGGGTCAGCCCCAGCATTTT.

This clonotype came up a few times. The CDR3 nucleotides are TGCGCCAGCAGTGAGGGCGTGGGAGCTAACACCGGGGAGCTGTTTTTT. Its translation is CASSEGVGANTGELFF. The chain uses TRBV10-2 and TRBJ2-2; TRBD2 might be the D (5 bases). The germline V gene encodes CDR1 WSHSY and CDR2 SAAADI. This CDR3 has 16 residues. V was trimmed by 2 bases and J by 2 bases, leaving 12 bases between them.

This clonotype was observed at least ten times. V and J are TRBV5-6 and TRBJ2-1; D not certain. Germline CDR1 and CDR2: SGHDT and YYEEEE. This CDR3 is built from 13 residues. V was shortened by 0 bases and J by 9 bases, with 10 bases between the two germline ends. For the CDR3, the DNA is TGTGCCAGCAGCTTGGCCAGGACCACTGAGCAGTTCTTC. Protein product: CASSLARTTEQFF.

This clonotype was seen many times. The chain recombines TRBV4-1 with TRBJ2-6; D may correspond to TRBD1 or TRBD2 (5 bases each). The CDR3 totals 16 residues. Per germline, CDR1 MGHRA and CDR2 YSYEKL. V lost 5 bases and J 4 bases, leaving 15 bases between the germline ends. The CDR3 DNA reads as TGCGCCAGCAGCTCAAGGAAGGGGACGGGGGCCAACGTCCTGACTTTC. Amino acids: CASSSRKGTGANVLTF.

This clonotype was observed many times. V usage is TRBV5-1 and J usage is TRBJ1-1, with TRBD1 as a possible D gene (5 bases). Germline V CDR1 and CDR2: SGHRS, YFSETQ. Trimming stripped 0 bases from V and 2 bases from J, with 20 bases between. CDR3 length: 18 residues. The CDR3 DNA follows: TGCGCCAGCAGCTTGGCCGGGCAGGGAGAGACCCGAAACACTGAAGCTTTCTTT. Its protein is CASSLAGQGETRNTEAFF. The full variable domain, in which reference TRBV5-1 and TRBJ1-1 provide the parts outside the CDR3, is KAGVTQTPRYLIKTRGQQVTLSCSPISGHRSVSWYQQTPGQGLQFLFEYFSETQRNKGNFPGRFSGRQFSNSRSEMNVSTLELGDSALYLCASSLAGQGETRNTEAFFGQGTRLTVV.

This clonotype was recorded at least ten times. J is TRBJ1-2 and V is TRBV12-3 or TRBV12-4; unclear D gene. V was cut by 5 bases and J by 6 bases, with 10 bases left in between. The CDR3 is 12 residues long. DNA for the CDR3: TGTGCCAGCAGTCTGTCCTCTCATGGCTACACCTTC. Protein: CASSLSSHGYTF.

In this sample, this clonotype turned up many times. The CDR3 nucleotides are TGCGCCAGCAGCGCAACCATCACAGATACGCAGTATTTT. As protein: CASSATITDTQYF. The chain joins TRBV5-1 to TRBJ2-3, with D uncertain. The CDR3 covers 13 residues. Germline CDR1 SGHRS, CDR2 YFSETQ. Trimming removed 4 bases from V and 2 bases from J, with 8 bases in between.

At least ten counts were recorded for this clonotype. This chain uses TRBV6-5 with TRBJ2-7; D ambiguous. This CDR3 has 15 residues. The germline V gene has CDR1 MNHEY and CDR2 SVGAGI. V was pared by 7 bases and J by 1 base, with 17 bases between. The CDR3 DNA reads TGTGCCAGCAATCGGCGTCTGGGATCGTCCTACGAGCAGTACTTC. Translating gives CASNRRLGSSYEQYF.

This clonotype has ten or more counts. The V gene is TRBV7-6, the J gene TRBJ2-6; D remains unclear. Germline V gene lookup returns CDR1 SGHVS and CDR2 FNYEAQ. The CDR3 extends over 16 amino acids. Trimming cost V 1 base and J 0 bases, with 7 bases left between them. This chain's CDR3 is CASSLVRGSGANVLTF. The CDR3 DNA reads TGTGCCAGCAGCTTAGTCAGAGGCTCTGGGGCCAACGTCCTGACTTTC. The complete variable domain, with remaining parts taken from reference TRBV7-6 and TRBJ2-6, reads GAGVSQSPRYKVTKRGQDVALRCDPISGHVSLYWYRQALGQGPEFLTYFNYEAQQDKSGLPNDRFSAERPEGSISTLTIQRTEQRDSAMYRCASSLVRGSGANVLTFGAGSRLTVL.

Ten or more counts support this clonotype. CDR3 sequence reads: CASSAAASTDTQYF. CDR3 sequence (DNA): TGTGCCAGCAGTGCAGCGGCTAGCACAGATACGCAGTATTTT. The chain recombines TRBV12-3 or TRBV12-4 with TRBJ2-3, with D possibly being TRBD2 (5 bases). This CDR3 is built from 14 residues. The V end was cut by 5 bases, the J end by 0 bases, with 9 bases between.

Ten or more counts support this clonotype. This rearrangement joins TRBV5-1 to TRBJ1-1; no firm D call. CDR3 length: 14 residues. Germline loops: CDR1 SGHRS, CDR2 YFSETQ. Trimming cost V 0 bases and J 1 base, with 7 bases left between them. CDR3 nucleotides: TGCGCCAGCAGCTTGGGGGCGAGGAACACTGAAGCTTTCTTT. As protein: CASSLGARNTEAFF.

This chain links TRBV6-5 with TRBJ2-1; the D gene could be TRBD1 or TRBD2 (6 bases each). Germline V gene sequence: CDR1 MNHEY, CDR2 SVGAGI. The CDR3 has 15 amino acids. Trimming cost V 6 bases and J 9 bases, with 21 bases left between them. Here the CDR3 reads CASSLSGGPRVEQFF. The CDR3 DNA sequence: TGTGCCAGCAGCCTTTCCGGGGGCCCGAGGGTTGAGCAGTTCTTC.

This clonotype was seen many times. The chain combines TRBV27 with TRBJ1-1; 8 bases agree with TRBD1. Losses at the gene ends were 3 bases for V and 2 bases for J; bases not matched to a gene: 2. Germline V gene lookup returns CDR1 MNHEY and CDR2 SMNVEV (reference sequence). The CDR3 totals 14 residues. CDR3: CASSLTGENTEAFF. The CDR3 DNA is TGTGCCAGCAGTTTGACAGGGGAAAACACTGAAGCTTTCTTT.

The J gene is TRBJ2-1, the V gene TRBV10-3, with 12 bases fitting TRBD2. Germline V gene data show CDR1 as ENHRY and CDR2 as SYGVKD. This CDR3 has 14 residues. Trimming at V came to 4 bases and at J to 8 bases, leaving 3 bases not matched to a gene. The CDR3 DNA reads as TGTGCCATCAGTGCGACTAGCGGGGGTTATGAGCAGTTCTTC. This translates into CAISATSGGYEQFF.

This clonotype was detected many times. The chain is built from TRBV28 and TRBJ1-2; D remains unclear. V dropped 6 bases and J dropped 6 bases, with 20 bases sitting between them. The CDR3 extends over 15 amino acids. Germline V gene sequence: CDR1 MDHEN, CDR2 SYDVKM. CDR3 sequence reads: CASSSTHSRWDGYTF. The CDR3 nucleotides read TGTGCCAGCAGCTCCACACATTCCAGATGGGATGGCTACACCTTC.

This chain uses TRBV28 with TRBJ2-7; 9 bases match TRBD1. Losses at the gene ends were 9 bases for V and 10 bases for J; bases not matched to a gene: 16. In germline, CDR1 is MDHEN, CDR2 SYDVKM. The CDR3 spans 14 residues. CDR3: CASNESGTGSYQYF. The CDR3 DNA reads TGTGCCAGTAACGAATCCGGGACAGGGTCCTACCAGTACTTC.

This clonotype was seen many times. The CDR3 sequence is CASSPPPGTSVYEQYF. The CDR3, as DNA: TGCGCCAGCAGCCCCCCTCCCGGGACTAGCGTCTACGAGCAGTACTTC. V is TRBV4-1 and J is TRBJ2-7, with 10 nucleotides matching TRBD2. Trimming took 4 bases from V and 3 from J; bases not matched to a gene: 9. The germline CDR1 and CDR2 sequences are MGHRA and YSYEKL. CDR3 length: 16 residues.

This clonotype was found many times. The genes are TRBV3-1 and TRBJ2-7; 8 bases align to TRBD2. The junction had 8 bases not matched to a gene; V was cut back by 4 bases and J by 6 bases. CDR1 and CDR2 from the germline V gene are LGHDT and YNNKEL (reference sequence). CDR3 size: 14 residues. The CDR3 loop is CASSRTGTRTEQYF. The CDR3 DNA is TGTGCCAGCAGCCGCACCGGGACTAGGACCGAGCAGTACTTC.

This clonotype has at least ten counts. The V and J genes are TRBV20-1 and TRBJ1-5; possible D gene TRBD1, 5 bases. The CDR3 length is 14 residues. Trimming left V 3 bases short and J 5 bases short, with 14 bases between. From germline, CDR1 is DFQATT and CDR2 SNEGSKA (reference sequence). This CDR3 is CSASSAGLYQPQHF. As DNA, the CDR3 is TGCAGTGCTAGTTCGGCGGGGCTGTATCAGCCCCAGCATTTT.

This chain uses TRBV5-6 with TRBJ2-7; no reliable D call. Germline CDR1 and CDR2: SGHDT and YYEEEE. Trimming pared 0 bases from V and 0 bases from J, leaving 16 bases between. CDR3 length: 17 residues. The CDR3 sequence: CASSLGELRLSSYEQYF. CDR3 sequence (DNA): TGTGCCAGCAGCTTGGGGGAACTACGACTCAGCTCCTACGAGCAGTACTTC.

In this sample, this clonotype turned up many times. The gene calls are TRBV12-3 or TRBV12-4 and TRBJ1-1; 8 bases are shared with TRBD1. V lost 4 bases and J lost 6; bases outside the gene matches: 10. This CDR3 has 15 amino acids. The CDR3 here is CASSYPDRGDAEAFF. CDR3 sequence (DNA): TGTGCCAGCAGTTACCCTGACAGGGGCGATGCTGAAGCTTTCTTT.

This clonotype came up many times. The rearrangement joins TRBV6-1 to TRBJ2-5; TRBD1 is a possible D gene (7 bases). Germline assignment: CDR1 MNHNS and CDR2 SASEGT. Trimming removed 2 bases at V and 8 bases at J, with 15 bases between. The CDR3 runs to 14 residues. Written as DNA, the CDR3 is TGTGCCAGCAGTGAATTTTCAGGAGGGGGCACCCAGTACTTC. Translating it yields CASSEFSGGGTQYF.

This clonotype showed up many times. This chain links TRBV20-1 with TRBJ2-7, with TRBD2 identical over 8 bases. Germline CDR1 is DFQATT and CDR2 is SNEGSKA (reference sequence). With V trimmed by 6 bases and J by 9 bases, 16 bases remained unmatched. This CDR3 is built from 14 residues. The CDR3 region is CSATRPAGARGQYF. CDR3 nucleotides: TGCAGTGCCACCCGGCCAGCGGGAGCCAGGGGGCAGTACTTC.

This clonotype was recorded at least ten times. The V and J genes are TRBV7-6 and TRBJ2-2; 8 bases match TRBD1. This CDR3 has 17 amino acids. J gave up 4 bases and V 5 bases, and 12 bases lay outside the gene matches. The germline CDR1 and CDR2 sequences are SGHVS and FNYEAQ. The CDR3 reads CASSPGVGQGATGELFF. CDR3 in DNA: TGTGCCAGCAGCCCCGGGGTAGGACAGGGTGCCACCGGGGAGCTGTTTTTT. The whole variable domain, filled in from reference TRBV7-6 and TRBJ2-2, reads GAGVSQSPRYKVTKRGQDVALRCDPISGHVSLYWYRQALGQGPEFLTYFNYEAQQDKSGLPNDRFSAERPEGSISTLTIQRTEQRDSAMYRCASSPGVGQGATGELFFGEGSRLTVL.

Many counts were recorded for this clonotype. This chain joins TRBV5-1 and TRBJ2-3; D is perhaps TRBD2 (5 bases). The CDR3 length is 18 residues. The V gene's germline CDR1 is SGHRS and CDR2 YFSETQ. Trimming took 0 bases from V and 0 from J, leaving 17 bases between them. CDR3 in amino acids: CASSLARTSLASTDTQYF. The CDR3 bases are TGCGCCAGCAGCTTGGCAAGAACCAGCCTAGCTAGCACAGATACGCAGTATTTT.

This clonotype occurred many times. One junction end does not reproduce the germline sequence, and a read error may be involved. The gene calls are TRBV7-7 and TRBJ1-5; 7 positions match TRBD1. The CDR3 loop spans 17 amino acids. CDR1 and CDR2 (germline): SSHAT, FNYEAQ (reference sequence). CDR3: CASSSQRQGYSNQPQHF. The DNA of the CDR3 is TGTGCTAGCAGCTCTCAGCGACAGGGATATAGCAATCAGCCCCAGCATTTT.

This clonotype was observed at least ten times. The V gene is TRBV20-1, the J gene TRBJ1-3; a weak D match, TRBD1 (5 bases). Between the trimmed V and J ends, which lost 6 bases and 2 bases, there was a span of 20 bases. Germline V gene data show CDR1 as DFQATT and CDR2 as SNEGSKA (reference sequence). This CDR3 has 16 residues. The CDR3 region is CSAEDVREYAGNTIYF. DNA of the CDR3: TGCAGTGCGGAGGACGTCAGGGAGTATGCTGGAAACACCATATATTTT.

In its sample, this clonotype was seen many times. The CDR3: CASSAEGSYYEQYF. The CDR3 DNA follows: TGTGCCAGCAGCGCGGAGGGCTCGTACTACGAGCAGTACTTC. This chain uses TRBV7-2 with TRBJ2-7, with a tentative D call TRBD2 (6 bases). The germline CDR1 and CDR2 sequences are SGHTA and FQGNSA. Trimming left V 5 bases short and J 3 bases short, with 14 bases between. The CDR3 has 14 amino acids.